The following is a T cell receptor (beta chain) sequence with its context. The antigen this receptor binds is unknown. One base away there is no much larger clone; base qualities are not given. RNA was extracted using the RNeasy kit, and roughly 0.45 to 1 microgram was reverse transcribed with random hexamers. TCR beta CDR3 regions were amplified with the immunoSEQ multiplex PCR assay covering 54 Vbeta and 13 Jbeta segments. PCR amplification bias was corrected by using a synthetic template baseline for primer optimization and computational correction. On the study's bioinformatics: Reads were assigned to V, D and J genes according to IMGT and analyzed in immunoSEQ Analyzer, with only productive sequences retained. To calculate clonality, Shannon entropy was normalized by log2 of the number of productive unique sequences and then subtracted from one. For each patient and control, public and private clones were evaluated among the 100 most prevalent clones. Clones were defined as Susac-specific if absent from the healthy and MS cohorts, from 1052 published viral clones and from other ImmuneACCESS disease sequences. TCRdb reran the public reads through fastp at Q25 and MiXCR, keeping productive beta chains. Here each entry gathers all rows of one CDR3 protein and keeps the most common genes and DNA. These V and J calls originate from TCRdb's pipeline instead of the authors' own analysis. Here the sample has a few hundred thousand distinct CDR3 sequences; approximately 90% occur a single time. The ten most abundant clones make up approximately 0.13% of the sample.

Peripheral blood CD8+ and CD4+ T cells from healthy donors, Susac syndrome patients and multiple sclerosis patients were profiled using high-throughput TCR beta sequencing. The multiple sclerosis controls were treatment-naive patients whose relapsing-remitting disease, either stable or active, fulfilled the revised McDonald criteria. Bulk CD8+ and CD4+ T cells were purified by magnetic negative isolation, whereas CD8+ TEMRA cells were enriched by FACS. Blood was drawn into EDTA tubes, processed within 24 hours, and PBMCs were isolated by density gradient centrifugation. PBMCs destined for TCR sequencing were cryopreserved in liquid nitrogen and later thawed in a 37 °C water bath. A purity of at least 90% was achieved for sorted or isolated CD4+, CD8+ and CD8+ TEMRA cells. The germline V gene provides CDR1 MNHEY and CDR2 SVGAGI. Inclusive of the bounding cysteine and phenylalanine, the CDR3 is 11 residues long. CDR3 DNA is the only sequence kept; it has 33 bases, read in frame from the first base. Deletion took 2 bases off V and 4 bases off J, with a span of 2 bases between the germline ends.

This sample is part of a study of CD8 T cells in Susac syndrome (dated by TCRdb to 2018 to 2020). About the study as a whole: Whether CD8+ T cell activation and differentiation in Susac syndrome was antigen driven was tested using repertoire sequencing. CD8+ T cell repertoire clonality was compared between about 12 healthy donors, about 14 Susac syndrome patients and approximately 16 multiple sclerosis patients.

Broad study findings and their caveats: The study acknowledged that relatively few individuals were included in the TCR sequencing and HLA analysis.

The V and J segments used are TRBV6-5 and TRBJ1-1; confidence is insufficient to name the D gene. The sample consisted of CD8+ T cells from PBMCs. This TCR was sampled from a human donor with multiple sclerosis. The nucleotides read TGTGCCAGCAGTTACGCCACTGAAGCTTTCTTT. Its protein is CASSYATEAFF.